This T cell receptor (beta chain) was recorded in a study of memory CD4+ T cells and cytomegalovirus serostatus. This clone was seen a single time. The sort gate was single viable CD3+CD4+CD8-CD45RO+ cells for memory CD4+ T cells. Profiled with immunoSEQ multiplex PCR; TCRdb holds only in-frame clones, not every one. The sample contains fewer than 75,000 clones, under 80% of which appear only once. The sequenced material came from memory CD4+ T cells from blood. The TCR was taken from an adult in good health and CMV-seronegative.

The DNA of the CDR3 is TGTGCCAGCAGCCAAGTCCCTAGCGGGGATACGCAGTATTTT. The encoded protein is CASSQVPSGDTQYF. The chain combines TRBV14 with TRBJ2-3, with 8 bases matching TRBD2. With 1 base clipped from V and 6 bases from J, the junction kept 3 bases outside the gene matches. CDR1 and CDR2 from the germline V gene are SGHDN and FVKESK. This CDR3 contains 14 residues.